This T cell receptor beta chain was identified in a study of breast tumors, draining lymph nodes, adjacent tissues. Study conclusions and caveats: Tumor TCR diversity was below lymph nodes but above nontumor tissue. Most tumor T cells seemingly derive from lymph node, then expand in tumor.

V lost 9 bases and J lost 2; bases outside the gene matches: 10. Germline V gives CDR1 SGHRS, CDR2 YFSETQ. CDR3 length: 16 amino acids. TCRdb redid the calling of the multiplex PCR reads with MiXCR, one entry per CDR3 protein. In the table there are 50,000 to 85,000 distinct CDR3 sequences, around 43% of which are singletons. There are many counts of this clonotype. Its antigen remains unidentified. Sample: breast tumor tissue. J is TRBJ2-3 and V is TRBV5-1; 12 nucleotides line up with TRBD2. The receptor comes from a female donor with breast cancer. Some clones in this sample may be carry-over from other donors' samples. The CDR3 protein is CATSLAGGLPTDTQYF. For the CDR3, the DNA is TGCGCCACCTCCCTAGCGGGGGGGCTCCCCACAGATACGCAGTATTTT.